This TCR beta chain emerged from a study of vaccination and CD4 T cells after COVID-19. As for the study in general: The stimulus for the cells was overlapping spike peptides derived from SARS-CoV-2, HCoV-NL63, HCoV-OC43 and HCoV-229E.

This clonotype was observed a few times. What it binds is unknown. An Oncomine TCR Beta short-read assay was used to sequence the DNA from cultured CD4+ T cells. MiXCR was run by TCRdb on the PCR reads, yielding one entry per CDR3 protein. The table includes about 18,000 distinct CDR3 sequences, around 48% detected once. V dropped 7 bases and J dropped 7 bases, with 20 bases sitting between them. CDR1 and CDR2 from the germline V gene are SEHNR and FQNEAQ (reference sequence). The CDR3 loop spans 14 amino acids. Indicated time point: late sampling 161 to 241 days after vaccination in a few convalescent patients. Treatment described: roughly ten-day PBMC culture with coronavirus spike peptide pools or control peptides (ViraFEST assay). In the ViraFEST assay, peptide-pool expansion preceded TCR sequencing of expanded clonotypes.

Sample: CD4+ T cells from blood, cultured in vitro, taken about 7 months after SARS-CoV-2 vaccination. The chain couples TRBV7-9 to TRBJ2-7; maybe TRBD1 (7 bases). The TCR originated in a human donor who had recovered from COVID-19. The CDR3 DNA follows: TGTGCCAGCAACAACGGACAGGAGGGGAGGGAGCAGTACTTC. Protein product: CASNNGQEGREQYF.